The text below deals with one TCR beta chain. Its antigen remains unidentified. Per-base qualities were not stored, and no clone one base away is much larger. These data originate in a study of tumor-infiltrating lymphocytes in oesophageal squamous cell carcinoma (dated by TCRdb to the mid-2010s). The CDR3, cysteine through phenylalanine, is 16 amino acids long. Just the 48-base CDR3 DNA is kept, in frame starting at base 1. The CDR1 and CDR2 encoded by the germline V gene (reference sequence) are LNHDA and SQIVND. V lost 7 bases and J lost 7 bases, and the count of bases not matched to a germline gene is 14. Library preparation employed PCR. The sequencer listed for this sample is Illumina HiSeq 2000. TCRdb reprocessing: public reads trimmed at Q25 with fastp, clones called with MiXCR, in-frame beta chains kept. Entries that share a CDR3 protein sequence are merged under the most common genes and DNA. Across this sample there are about 22,000 distinct CDR3 sequences, with 30% to 35% seen only once. Together, the top ten hold 19% of the sample.

The chain is made from TRBV19 and TRBJ2-2; a stretch of 8 junction bases matches TRBD1. The source material was esophageal tumor tissue. The receptor comes from a female donor with esophageal squamous cell carcinoma. This receptor carries the CDR3 CASMDRDHLTGGELFF. The nucleotide sequence reads as follows: TGTGCCAGTATGGACAGGGACCACTTAACCGGCGGGGAGCTGTTTTTT.